This T cell receptor (beta chain) appears in the sequencing data of a study of human T cells and chemical hapten exposure. Overall study: DPC at 2% was the sensitizing agent, placed on about 2 cm by about 2 cm of upper inner arm skin. Largely, small differences in pooled library volume made per-sample TCR yields vary. Broader study findings: No shift was seen in TCRs above 1 in 1000 frequency with DPC sensitization.

As to this clonotype: What it binds is unknown.

As to time point: patch test 2, 6 weeks after DPC sensitization. As to treatment: therapeutic diphenylcyclopropenone sensitization with weekly scalp DPC. At every patch-test visit, blood was drawn before the patch test was applied. Germline V gives CDR1 SGHTA, CDR2 FQGNSA. V dropped 5 bases and J dropped 5 bases, with 15 bases sitting between them. The CDR3 covers 14 residues. TCRdb used MiXCR to reprocess the RACE reads, holding one entry per CDR3 protein. The profile shows about 100,000 distinct CDR3 sequences, over 9.5% of them singletons. The receptor was isolated from a woman between 40 and 55 years old with alopecia areata. Some clones in this sample may be carry-over from other donors' samples. This sequence joins TRBV7-2 and TRBJ1-1; D remains ambiguous. The sample here was whole blood, taken in connection with sensitization to the hapten diphenylcyclopropenone (DPC). The CDR3 loop reads CASSRPGSWTEAFF. DNA of the CDR3: TGTGCCAGCAGCAGACCTGGGAGTTGGACTGAAGCTTTCTTT.